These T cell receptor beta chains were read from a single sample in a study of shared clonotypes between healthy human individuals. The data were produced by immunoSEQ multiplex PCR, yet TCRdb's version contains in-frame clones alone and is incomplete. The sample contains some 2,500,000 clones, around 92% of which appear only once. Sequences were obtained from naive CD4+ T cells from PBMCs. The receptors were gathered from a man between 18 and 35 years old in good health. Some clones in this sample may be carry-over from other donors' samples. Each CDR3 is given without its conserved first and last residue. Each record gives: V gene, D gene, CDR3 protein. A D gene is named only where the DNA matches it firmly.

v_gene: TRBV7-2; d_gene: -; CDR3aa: ASSFDHSTDTQY
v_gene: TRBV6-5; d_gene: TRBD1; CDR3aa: ASSSSGTVFFEQY
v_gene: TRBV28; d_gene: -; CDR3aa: ASSLGGRANTGELF
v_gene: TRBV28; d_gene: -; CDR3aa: ASSLFNGEQY
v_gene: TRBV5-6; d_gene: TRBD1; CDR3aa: ASSYTDRGLHGYT
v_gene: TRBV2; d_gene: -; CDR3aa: ASRGTTTEQF
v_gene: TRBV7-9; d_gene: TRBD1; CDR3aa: AWSTGTGLSGELF
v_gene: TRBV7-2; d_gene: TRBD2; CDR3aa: ASSFTSGKRGEQF
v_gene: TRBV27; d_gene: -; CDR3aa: ASTRRGTNEKLF
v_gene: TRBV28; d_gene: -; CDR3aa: ASTTPNQGYNEQF
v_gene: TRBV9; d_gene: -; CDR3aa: ASSVPGAGNTIY
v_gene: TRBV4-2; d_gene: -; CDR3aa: ASSQDSARGSYEQY
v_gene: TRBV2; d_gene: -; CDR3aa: ASSEQIQETQY
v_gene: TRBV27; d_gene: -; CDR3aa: ASSLSYLSEEQF
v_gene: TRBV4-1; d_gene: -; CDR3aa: ASSQEGYNSPLH
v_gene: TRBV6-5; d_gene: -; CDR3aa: ASRSDSYEQY
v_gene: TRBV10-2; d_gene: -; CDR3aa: ASSDPSPGSGELF
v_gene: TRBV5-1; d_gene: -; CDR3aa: ASSAREVGTDTQY
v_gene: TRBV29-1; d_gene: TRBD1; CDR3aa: SVAGQTYEQY
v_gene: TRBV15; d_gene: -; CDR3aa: ATRTEGSDTQY
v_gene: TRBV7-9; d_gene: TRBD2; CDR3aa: ASSGAGLAYEQY
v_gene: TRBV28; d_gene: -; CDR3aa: ASSYRVNTEAF
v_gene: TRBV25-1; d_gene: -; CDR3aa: ASSDRDAEAF
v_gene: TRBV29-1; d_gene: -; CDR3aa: SVGRAGTNEKLF
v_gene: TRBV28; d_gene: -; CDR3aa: ASSFRLGEPNEKLF
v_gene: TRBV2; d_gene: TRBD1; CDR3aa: ASSPRTGDEKLF
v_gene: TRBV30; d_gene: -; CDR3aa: AFPDSAYGYT
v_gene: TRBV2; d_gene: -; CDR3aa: ASSESTGQHEQY
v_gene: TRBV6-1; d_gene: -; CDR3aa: ASRDIFTDTQY
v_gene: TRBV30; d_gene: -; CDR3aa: AWSGTGPGLLRL
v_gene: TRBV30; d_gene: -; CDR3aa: AWSPHSNQPQH
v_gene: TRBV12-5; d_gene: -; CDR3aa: ASGPEGVIDEQY
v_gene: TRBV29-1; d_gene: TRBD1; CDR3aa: SVGQGGGYT
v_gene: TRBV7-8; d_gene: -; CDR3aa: ASSLTGSGNTIY
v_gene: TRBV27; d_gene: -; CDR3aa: APLRVSYEQY
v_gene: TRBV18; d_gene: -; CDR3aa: ASSPTGNLNKAGTEAF
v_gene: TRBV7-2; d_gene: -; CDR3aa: ASSLGLGVLGYT
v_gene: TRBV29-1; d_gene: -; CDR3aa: SVVALSGTYEQY
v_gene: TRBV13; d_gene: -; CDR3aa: ASRLILEETQY
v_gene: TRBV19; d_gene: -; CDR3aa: ASSTGTYSNQPQH
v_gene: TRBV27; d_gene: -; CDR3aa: ASGTAGTPSNQPQH
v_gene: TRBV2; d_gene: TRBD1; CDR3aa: ASSETGDGEQY
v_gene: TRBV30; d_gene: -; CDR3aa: AWDTGGVEQY
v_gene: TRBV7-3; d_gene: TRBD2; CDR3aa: ASSSTGGLINTDTQY
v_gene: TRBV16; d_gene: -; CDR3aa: ASSQSRGITEAF
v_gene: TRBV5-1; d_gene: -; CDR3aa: ASSLMQTGETQY
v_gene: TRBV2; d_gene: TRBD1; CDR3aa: ASSLDRVNTEAF
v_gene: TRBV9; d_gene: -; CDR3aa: ASSPSGTQGYGYT
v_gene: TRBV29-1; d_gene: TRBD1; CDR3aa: SVEGRGQGIYEQY
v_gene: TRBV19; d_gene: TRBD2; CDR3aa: ASSKPGTNTRETQY
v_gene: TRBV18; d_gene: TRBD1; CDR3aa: ASSRTPGQGWTNEKLF
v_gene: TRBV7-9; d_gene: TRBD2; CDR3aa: ASSASGMGEQY
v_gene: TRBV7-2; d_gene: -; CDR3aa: ASSSKELGKNIQY
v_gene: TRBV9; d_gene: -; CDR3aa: ASSVSANTEAF
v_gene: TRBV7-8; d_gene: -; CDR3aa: ASSLGQLVVWPPNEKLF
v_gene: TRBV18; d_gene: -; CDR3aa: ASSPGAQRGAHEKLF
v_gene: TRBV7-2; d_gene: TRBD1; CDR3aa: ASSSRPGQGGYEQY